This T cell receptor (beta chain) was captured by sequencing in a study of blood T cells in healthy people across ages. Caucasian, healthy and from Russia, the donors were aged between roughly 6 and 95. Per sample, at least 5 micrograms of total RNA were extracted. Using a J-beta primer mix together with a sample-barcoded 5' primer, a second PCR was run for roughly 7 to 12 cycles. TCRdb redid the calling of the 5' RACE reads with MiXCR, one entry per CDR3 protein. This sample carries around 2 million distinct CDR3 sequences, about 39% of them seen once, and the ten largest clones take 20% to 25%. The receptor was derived from a human donor in good health. The source material was blood.

The CDR3 region has the DNA TGCGCCAGCAGCCAAGAGAATGGTCAGCCCCAGCATTTT. It encodes CASSQENGQPQHF. V is TRBV4-3 and J is TRBJ1-5; no reliable D call. This CDR3 comprises 13 residues. The V gene's germline CDR1 is LGHNA and CDR2 YSLEER. V dropped 0 bases and J dropped 6 bases, with 6 bases sitting between them.